This T cell receptor (beta chain) was recovered during a study of beta chain features in type 1 diabetes (dated by TCRdb to 2016 to 2019). With regard to the full study: Patients and healthy donors did not differ in mean age, gender distribution, total cell number or subset yield. A total of 100 million to 110 million sorted cells were examined across all samples, and a strong correlation was observed between cell number per subset and RNA yield. In the study, TCRB repertoires of sorted circulating CD4+ T cell subsets from recently diagnosed type 1 diabetes patients were compared with those of matched healthy donors. Regulatory and stem cell-like memory subsets were isolated from only 8 patients and about eight healthy donors, whereas naive and central memory subsets came from all 30 or so donors. What the authors observed across the whole study: PCR might favor shorter templates, but patient and control samples were amplified and corrected together, so any skew would affect both groups equally. HLA sub-analyses involved small numbers of individuals, so any influence of HLA type on TCRB rearrangement remained unresolved. Because cDNA was sequenced instead of genomic DNA, highly expressing activated cells could be over-represented, though the groups showed no difference in activation or CD3 levels. At VDJ recombination sites, type 1 diabetes patients had fewer insertions and more deleted nucleotides, which implies abnormalities in thymic rearrangement. Naive, central memory and regulatory TCRB repertoires appeared more similar among patients than among healthy donors. Type 1 diabetes patients showed a moderate but significant shortening of TCRB CDR3 length in all four CD4+ subsets.

From each donor, a single peripheral blood sample of about 116 mL on average was drawn into heparinised tubes. Naive, central memory, regulatory and stem cell-like memory CD4+ T cells were sorted on a BD FACSAria II using a panel including CD45RO, CCR7, CD25, CD127, CD95 and CD27. Purity was above 95% for every sorted population. Right away, PBMCs were isolated by Lymphoprep density gradient centrifugation and were stained directly, with no culture step. To minimize batch effects, samples were stained and sorted in pairs, one healthy donor with one patient per experiment. As to this clone: No antigen is known for it. Nothing much larger sits one base from this clone, and base qualities are not available.

The entire isolated RNA was reverse transcribed using the High Capacity cDNA Reverse Transcription Kit, and thus expressed TCRB transcripts were sequenced. Deep immunoSEQ sequencing was applied to naive, central memory and regulatory T cell samples, giving an average of around 3.4 million total reads per sample. Sorted cells were lysed in RLT buffer, and RNA was extracted using DNase-treated RNeasy Micro or Mini kits according to cell number. To prevent cross-contamination, every cell subset was processed on its own, while patient and healthy donor samples were processed together. The immunoSEQ multiplex PCR was used to amplify TCRB sequences from cDNA, generating 87-bp fragments that spanned the CDR3 region. Sequencing of the amplicons was performed on the Illumina HiSeq platform. Concerning the study's data processing: Synthetic template baselines were used to correct PCR bias computationally, reads within Hamming distance 2 were collapsed together, and singletons that could not be merged were discarded. Reads were aligned against IMGT so that V, D and J genes, CDR3 length and insertions or deletions at six rearrangement sites could be assigned. Within each subset, clonotype counts were normalized to sorted cell number, and only after that were true diversity and Gini coefficients computed with the tcR R package. Repertoire sharing was quantified using the overlap coefficient calculated on TCRB nucleotide sequences. As a proxy for the pre-selection repertoire, out-of-frame TCRB sequences from naive cells were analyzed. TCRdb stores this immuneACCESS table with in-frame sequences only. Part of the clones is absent; in the studies checked, under half of the shortfall reflects unresolved V genes, and no reason is known for the rest. The V and J calls and clone size were taken over from that table, and D and trimming were inferred from the DNA. The sample table lists under 450,000 clones, about 15% of them with a count of one. The top ten clonotypes cover 0.019% of the sample.

Taken from cysteine to phenylalanine, the CDR3 has 13 residues. The sequence is cut down to CDR3 DNA, 39 bases in frame from base 1. The germline V gene yields SGHTA for CDR1 and FQGNSA for CDR2. V loses 11 bases, J loses 1 base, and the germline ends lie 11 bases apart. Here the chain combines TRBV7-2 and TRBJ2-2, with an unclear D gene assignment. Material: naive CD4+ T cells from blood. The intended sense of this specimen's cell subset or site label: true naive CD4+ T cells. This sequence was found in a woman under 30 in good health. Here the CDR3 is given as CAGRRQNTGELFF. The nucleotides read TGTGCCGGCCGGCGGCAGAACACCGGGGAGCTGTTTTTT.